Following are 19 T cell receptor beta chains from one sample sequenced in a study of blood T cell repertoires in COVID-19. Some clones are missing from TCRdb's copy, which holds only in-frame ones; the method was immunoSEQ multiplex PCR. The profile shows around 95,000 clones, about 90% of them singletons. The sample consisted of peripheral blood. These receptor sequences come from a man aged 30-40 years in a cohort sampled during active COVID-19.

The rearrangement uses TRBV7-2 and TRBJ2-1; TRBD2 matches 10 bases. The ends lost 5 bases at V and 10 bases at J; junction bases unmatched: 11. Germline V gene data show CDR1 as SGHTA and CDR2 as FQGNSA. The CDR3 spans 15 residues. This CDR3 is CASSPPSGGAGEQFF. The CDR3 DNA reads TGTGCCAGCAGCCCCCCCAGCGGGGGGGCAGGGGAGCAGTTCTTC.

V is TRBV12-3 or TRBV12-4 and J is TRBJ1-1; unclear D gene. Trimming pared 4 bases from V and 4 bases from J, leaving 10 bases between. This CDR3 is built from 13 residues. The CDR3 DNA reads as TGTGCCAGCAGTTATAGCAGCGGCACTGAAGCTTTCTTT. It specifies CASSYSSGTEAFF.

The V call is TRBV6-1, the J call TRBJ1-1; D might be TRBD1 (6 bases). This CDR3 region has 15 residues. V gave up 2 bases and J gave up 8 bases, with 18 bases separating them. Germline CDR1 MNHNS, CDR2 SASEGT. The CDR3 is CASSEQGGGQGEAFF. The CDR3 region has the DNA TGTGCCAGCAGTGAACAGGGAGGGGGTCAAGGCGAAGCTTTCTTT.

This sequence joins TRBV7-2 and TRBJ2-5, with 13 bases fitting TRBD2. V lost 5 bases to trimming and J lost 7 bases; unmatched junction nucleotides: 7. The CDR3 spans 15 residues. The V gene's germline CDR1 is SGHTA and CDR2 FQGNSA. CDR3 in amino acids: CASSGLAGDTGTQYF. CDR3 in DNA: TGTGCCAGCAGCGGACTAGCGGGGGACACTGGGACCCAGTACTTC.

This clone was detected once. The chain combines TRBV28 with TRBJ2-7, with 7 bases lining up with TRBD1. The germline V gene encodes CDR1 MDHEN and CDR2 SYDVKM. The V segment lost 2 bases and the J segment 2 bases; nucleotides outside the gene matches: 9. The CDR3 has 16 amino acids. The CDR3 DNA follows: TGTGCCAGCAGTTTAGCCGGGACAGAACCCCCCTACGAGCAGTACTTC. Protein: CASSLAGTEPPYEQYF.

The genes are TRBV6-6 and TRBJ1-2; D not resolved. Germline V lookup: CDR1 MNHNY, CDR2 SVGAGI (reference sequence). V dropped 1 base and J dropped 8 bases, with 17 bases sitting between them. The CDR3 length is 15 residues. CDR3 sequence (DNA): TGTGCCAGCAGTTACTTCGAGGGCGGGGTAAGCGGCTACACCTTC. The encoded protein is CASSYFEGGVSGYTF.

The gene calls are TRBV6-5 and TRBJ2-7; 9 bases agree with TRBD1. Germline CDR1 and CDR2: MNHEY and SVGAGI. The CDR3 consists of 12 residues. V was pared by 6 bases and J by 7 bases, with 4 bases of the junction left unmatched. The CDR3 bases are TGTGCCAGCAGCCGAGACAGGGGGGAGCAGTACTTC. Translating gives CASSRDRGEQYF.

This chain connects TRBV20-1 to TRBJ1-4; D may be TRBD1 (6 bases). The V end was cut by 3 bases, the J end by 4 bases, with 12 bases between. CDR1 is DFQATT and CDR2 is SNEGSKA in the germline V gene (reference sequence). This CDR3 spans 14 amino acids. In nucleotides, the CDR3 is TGCAGTGCTAGTAGATCAGGGGATAATGAAAAACTGTTTTTT. Its translation: CSASRSGDNEKLFF.

The chain has TRBV29-1 and TRBJ1-1; D uncertain. V was pared by 3 bases and J by 2 bases, with 10 bases between. Germline CDR1 SQVTM, CDR2 ANQGSEA. The CDR3 consists of 13 residues. CDR3 bases: TGCAGCGTTGATGCCGGGTTCAACACTGAAGCTTTCTTT. It is translated as CSVDAGFNTEAFF.

This chain connects TRBV27 to TRBJ2-1; D call uncertain. V was trimmed by 6 bases and J by 7 bases, leaving 13 bases between them. Germline CDR1 reads MNHEY; CDR2 reads SMNVEV (reference sequence). The CDR3 sequence is 13 residues long. CDR3 bases: TGTGCCAGCAGCCTCTTACTGGTAAATGAGCAGTTCTTC. This translates into CASSLLLVNEQFF.

This chain connects TRBV25-1 to TRBJ2-3, with D possibly TRBD1 on 6 matching bases. This CDR3 has 15 residues. Germline V gene lookup returns CDR1 MGHDK and CDR2 SYGVNS. Trimming shortened V by 1 base and J by 2 bases, and 10 bases separated the two germline ends. The CDR3 spells CASSELGASTDTQYF. CDR3 DNA sequence: TGTGCCAGCAGTGAATTGGGGGCCTCCACAGATACGCAGTATTTT.

The chain carries TRBV9 and TRBJ2-3; D is uncertain. Trimming removed 5 bases at V and 0 bases at J, with 7 bases between. The CDR3 has 13 residues. Germline-derived CDR1 and CDR2 are SGDLS and YYNGEE. CDR3 in DNA: TGTGCCAGCAGTTCGACTAGCACAGATACGCAGTATTTT. Protein: CASSSTSTDTQYF.

The chain uses TRBV10-3 and TRBJ2-6; the match to TRBD1 covers 7 bases. Germline-derived CDR1 and CDR2 are ENHRY and SYGVKD. The CDR3 covers 17 residues. V trimming: 3 bases; J trimming: 2 bases; junction bases outside the gene matches: 7. The CDR3 DNA is TGTGCCATCAGTGACTCAACAGGGGCCCCTGGGGCCAACGTCCTGACTTTC. This gives the protein CAISDSTGAPGANVLTF.

The chain is built from TRBV6-6 and TRBJ2-7, with 12 bases identical to TRBD1. Germline V CDR1 and CDR2: MNHNY, SVGAGI (reference sequence). The CDR3 length is 15 residues. After removal of 5 bases from V and 2 bases from J, the junction contained 4 bases not matched to a gene. CDR3 coding DNA: TGTGCCAGCAGTCTAGGGACAGGGGGCCCCTACGAGCAGTACTTC. Encoded protein: CASSLGTGGPYEQYF.

This chain uses TRBV6-2 or TRBV6-3 with TRBJ2-7; a possible D gene is TRBD1 (6 bases). The germline V gene encodes CDR1 MNHEY and CDR2 SVGEGT. The CDR3 contains 13 residues. Deletions cut 4 bases from V and 2 bases from J, with 9 bases between. The CDR3 region has the DNA TGTGCCAGCAGTTTGGACAGAACCTACGAGCAGTACTTC. It is translated as CASSLDRTYEQYF.

This clone appeared a few times. The J gene is TRBJ1-5, the V gene TRBV28; 10 bases agree with TRBD1. CDR1 is MDHEN and CDR2 is SYDVKM in the germline V gene. The CDR3 runs 12 residues. The V gene end was trimmed by 3 bases and the J gene end by 16 bases; junction bases not matched to a gene: 6. As DNA, the CDR3 is TGTGCCAGCAGTTTCCGCCGGGACAGGGGCCATTTT. Protein sequence: CASSFRRDRGHF.

This clone was counted a single time. This chain connects TRBV6-2 or TRBV6-3 to TRBJ2-2; D call uncertain. This CDR3 is built from 15 residues. Germline CDR1 reads MNHEY; CDR2 reads SVGEGT. Trimming shortened V by 6 bases and J by 1 base, and 12 bases separated the two germline ends. This chain's CDR3 is CASSPYGWNTGELFF. CDR3 DNA sequence: TGTGCCAGCAGCCCTTACGGTTGGAACACCGGGGAGCTGTTTTTT.

The V and J genes are TRBV19 and TRBJ1-3; D possibly corresponds to TRBD1 (6 bases). The ends were cut back, 3 bases at V and 0 bases at J, with 12 bases in the middle. The CDR3 runs to 16 residues. Germline CDR1 LNHDA, CDR2 SQIVND (reference sequence). The CDR3 DNA follows: TGTGCCAGTAGTATCTACAGGGTCTCCTCTGGAAACACCATATATTTT. The encoded protein is CASSIYRVSSGNTIYF.

The chain recombines TRBV12-5 with TRBJ2-1, with 7 bases fitting TRBD2. Germline assignment: CDR1 LGHNT and CDR2 FRNRAP. This CDR3 comprises 14 residues. With V trimmed by 0 bases and J by 12 bases, 8 bases remained unmatched. The DNA of the CDR3 is TGTGCTAGTGGTTTGGTGATAACAACTAGCGCGCAGTTCTTC. It translates to CASGLVITTSAQFF.